This T cell receptor (beta chain) was found in a study of beta chain features in type 1 diabetes. Notes on the study in general: In all four CD4+ subsets, TCRB CDR3 length was significantly, moderately reduced in type 1 diabetes.

Trimming stripped 6 bases from V and 7 bases from J, with 10 bases between. Germline V gene data show CDR1 as SNHLY and CDR2 as FYNNEI. CDR3 length: 13 amino acids. Expressed TCRB transcripts were sequenced because the isolated RNA had all been reverse transcribed beforehand. TCRdb keeps only in-frame clones here, not all; method: immunoSEQ multiplex PCR. The sample holds over 600,000 clones, around an eighth seen once. Sorting based on CD45RO/CCR7/CD25/CD127/CD95/CD27 separated CD4+ naive, central memory, regulatory and stem cell-like memory cells. A word on this clone: The antigen remains unidentified.

The source is a man younger than 40 with type 1 diabetes. This rearrangement joins TRBV2 to TRBJ1-6; no definite D call. The specimen was naive CD4+ T cells from blood. DNA of the CDR3: TGTGCCAGCAGATGGGATGAAAATTCACCCCTCCACTTT. Translating it yields CASRWDENSPLHF.